The table lists the clone carrying this TCR beta chain with a count of one. What it binds is not known. The protocol was immunoSEQ multiplex PCR, while the TCRdb copy is restricted to in-frame clones and leaves out a portion. The sample contains roughly 90,000 clones, 90% to 95% of which appear only once. This CDR3 spans 12 amino acids. Germline V gives CDR1 SQVTM, CDR2 ANQGSEA. The V gene lost 4 bases and the J gene lost 2 bases, with 9 bases spanning the gap. These data belong to a study of PD-L1 blockade in urothelial cancer. Study-wide context: Atezolizumab 1,200 mg was given intravenously every 3 weeks, starting 2014. Each blood sample yielded a median of 141,255 T cells. Study conclusions and caveats: Blood TCR clonality below the median before treatment was a predictor of better survival.

This chain links TRBV29-1 with TRBJ2-7; D unresolved. The sequencing used PBMCs, collected around atezolizumab (anti-PD-L1) treatment. The sequence was collected from a man between 60 and 75 years old with urothelial cancer. Here the CDR3 DNA reads TGCAGCGTTGGGGCACAGACCTACGAGCAGTACTTC. Translation gives CSVGAQTYEQYF.